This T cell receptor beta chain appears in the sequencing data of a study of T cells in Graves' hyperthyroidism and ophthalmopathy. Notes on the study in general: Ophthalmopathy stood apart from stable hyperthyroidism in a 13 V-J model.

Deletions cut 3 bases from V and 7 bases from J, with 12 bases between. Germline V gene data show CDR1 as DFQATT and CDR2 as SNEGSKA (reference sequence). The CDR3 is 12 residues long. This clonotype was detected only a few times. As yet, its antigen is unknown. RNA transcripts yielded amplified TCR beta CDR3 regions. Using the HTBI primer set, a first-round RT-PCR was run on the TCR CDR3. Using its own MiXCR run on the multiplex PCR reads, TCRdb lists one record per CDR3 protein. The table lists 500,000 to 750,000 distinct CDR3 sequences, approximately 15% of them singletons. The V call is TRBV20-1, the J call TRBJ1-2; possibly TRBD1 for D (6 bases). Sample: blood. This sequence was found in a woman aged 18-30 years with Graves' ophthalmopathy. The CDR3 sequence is CSASRTGPGYTF. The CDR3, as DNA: TGCAGTGCTAGCCGTACAGGGCCTGGCTACACCTTC.